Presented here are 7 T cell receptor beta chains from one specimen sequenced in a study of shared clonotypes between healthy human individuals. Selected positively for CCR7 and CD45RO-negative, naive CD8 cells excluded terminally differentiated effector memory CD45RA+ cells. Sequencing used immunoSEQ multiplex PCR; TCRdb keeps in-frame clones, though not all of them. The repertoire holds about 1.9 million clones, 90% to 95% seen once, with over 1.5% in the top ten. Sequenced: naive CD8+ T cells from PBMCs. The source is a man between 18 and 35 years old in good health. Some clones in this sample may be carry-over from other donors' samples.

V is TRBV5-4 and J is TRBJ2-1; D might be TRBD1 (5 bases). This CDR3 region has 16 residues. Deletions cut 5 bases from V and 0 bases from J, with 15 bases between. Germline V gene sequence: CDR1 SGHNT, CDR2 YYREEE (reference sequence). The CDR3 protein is CASRHFRASSYNEQFF. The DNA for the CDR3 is TGTGCCAGCAGGCATTTCAGGGCCTCCTCCTACAATGAGCAGTTCTTC. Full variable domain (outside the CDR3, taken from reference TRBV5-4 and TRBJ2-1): ETGVTQSPTHLIKTRGQQVTLRCSSQSGHNTVSWYQQALGQGPQFIFQYYREEENGRGNFPPRFSGLQFPNYSSELNVNALELDDSALYLCASRHFRASSYNEQFFGPGTRLTVL.

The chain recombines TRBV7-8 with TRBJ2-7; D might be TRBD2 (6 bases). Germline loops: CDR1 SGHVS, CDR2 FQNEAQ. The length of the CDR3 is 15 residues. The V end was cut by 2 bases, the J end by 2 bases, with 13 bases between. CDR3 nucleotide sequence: TGTGCCAGCAGCTTACAAAGCGGGCCGACCTACGAGCAGTACTTC. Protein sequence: CASSLQSGPTYEQYF.

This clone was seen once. The DNA for the CDR3 is TGTGCCAGCAGTTTGACGGTGGGGGCTGGGGGCGGCTACACCTTC. It encodes CASSLTVGAGGGYTF. The rearrangement joins TRBV28 to TRBJ1-2; tentatively, D is TRBD1 (6 bases). Looked up from germline, CDR1 is MDHEN and CDR2 is SYDVKM. The CDR3 has 15 residues. Between the trimmed V and J ends, which lost 3 bases and 8 bases, there was a span of 19 bases.

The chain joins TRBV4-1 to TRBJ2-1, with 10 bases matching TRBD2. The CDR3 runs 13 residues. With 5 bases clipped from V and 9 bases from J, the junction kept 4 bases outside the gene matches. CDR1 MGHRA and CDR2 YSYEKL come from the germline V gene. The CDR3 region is CASSAGLAIEQFF. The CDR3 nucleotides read TGCGCCAGCAGCGCGGGACTAGCGATTGAGCAGTTCTTC.

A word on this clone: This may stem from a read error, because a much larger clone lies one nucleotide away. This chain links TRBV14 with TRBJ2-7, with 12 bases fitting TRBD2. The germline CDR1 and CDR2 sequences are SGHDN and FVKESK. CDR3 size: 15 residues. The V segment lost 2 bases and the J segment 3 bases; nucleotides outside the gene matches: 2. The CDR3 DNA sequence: TGTGCCAGCAGCCAAAAGACTAGCGGGAGCTACGAGCAGTACTTC. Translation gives CASSQKTSGSYEQYF.

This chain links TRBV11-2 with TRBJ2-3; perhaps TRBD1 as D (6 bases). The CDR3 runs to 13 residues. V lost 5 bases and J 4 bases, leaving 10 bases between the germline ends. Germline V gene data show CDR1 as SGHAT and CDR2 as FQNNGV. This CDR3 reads CASSREGADTQYF. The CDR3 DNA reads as TGTGCCAGCAGCCGAGAGGGGGCAGATACGCAGTATTTT.

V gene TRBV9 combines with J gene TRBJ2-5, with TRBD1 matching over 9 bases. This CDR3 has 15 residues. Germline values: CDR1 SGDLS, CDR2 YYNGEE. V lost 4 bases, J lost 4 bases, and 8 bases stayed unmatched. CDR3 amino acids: CASSIQGQGLETQYF. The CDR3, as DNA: TGTGCCAGCAGCATACAAGGACAGGGGCTAGAGACCCAGTACTTC.